These T cell receptor beta chains were read from a single sample in a study of blood T cell repertoires in COVID-19. Profiling relied on immunoSEQ multiplex PCR, and the TCRdb table lists in-frame clones only, not all of them. The profile shows more than 25,000 clones, around 90% of them singletons. The sequencing input was peripheral blood. Every receptor here comes from a woman between 40 and 55 years old with active or convalescent COVID-19. CDR3s include the opening cysteine and the closing phenylalanine or tryptophan. Each record gives: CDR3 protein, CDR3 DNA, clone size, D gene, J gene, V gene. A D gene is named only where the DNA matches it firmly. Clone size is given for some rows only: seen once, a few or many times, or a class if the clone is expanded.

cdr3_aa: CASSDPHRGLADTQYF
cdr3_nt: TGTGCCAGTAGTGACCCTCACAGGGGGTTGGCAGATACGCAGTATTTT
clone_size: .
d_call: TRBD1
j_call: TRBJ2-3
v_call: TRBV19

cdr3_aa: CASSPRTSGSTDTQYF
cdr3_nt: TGCGCCAGCAGCCCCCGGACTAGCGGTAGCACAGATACGCAGTATTTT
clone_size: .
d_call: TRBD2
j_call: TRBJ2-3
v_call: TRBV5-1

cdr3_aa: CASSVDRSYEQYF
cdr3_nt: TGTGCCAGCAGTGTCGACAGGTCCTACGAGCAGTACTTC
clone_size: .
d_call: .
j_call: TRBJ2-7
v_call: TRBV2

cdr3_aa: CASRRLAGGGETQYF
cdr3_nt: TGTGCCAGCAGGCGTCTAGCGGGAGGTGGAGAGACCCAGTACTTC
clone_size: .
d_call: TRBD2
j_call: TRBJ2-5
v_call: TRBV7-6

cdr3_aa: CATSDLQRASGANTGELFF
cdr3_nt: TGTGCCACCAGTGATTTGCAACGGGCTAGCGGGGCGAACACCGGGGAGCTGTTTTTT
clone_size: .
d_call: TRBD2
j_call: TRBJ2-2
v_call: TRBV24-1

cdr3_aa: CASSLTPGGSEFF
cdr3_nt: TGTGCCAGCAGCTTAACCCCCGGGGGGTCGGAGTTCTTC
clone_size: once
d_call: TRBD2
j_call: TRBJ2-1
v_call: TRBV11-2

cdr3_aa: CASSLSLASGEWGNTGELFF
cdr3_nt: TGTGCCAGCAGCTTATCTTTGGCTAGCGGGGAGTGGGGAAACACCGGGGAGCTGTTTTTT
clone_size: .
d_call: TRBD2
j_call: TRBJ2-2
v_call: TRBV7-8

cdr3_aa: CASRRGGELFF
cdr3_nt: TGTGCCAGCCGCCGGGGCGGGGAGCTGTTTTTT
clone_size: .
d_call: .
j_call: TRBJ2-2
v_call: TRBV9

cdr3_aa: CASSPRGDLNTGELFF
cdr3_nt: TGTGCCAGCAGTCCCCGAGGTGACCTTAACACCGGGGAGCTGTTTTTT
clone_size: .
d_call: .
j_call: TRBJ2-2
v_call: TRBV7-3

cdr3_aa: CSVALGSNQPQHF
cdr3_nt: TGCAGCGTTGCCTTGGGCTCCAATCAGCCCCAGCATTTT
clone_size: few
d_call: .
j_call: TRBJ1-5
v_call: TRBV29-1

cdr3_aa: CASSLIGGSPGANVLTF
cdr3_nt: TGTGCCAGCAGCTTGATAGGGGGCTCTCCTGGGGCCAACGTCCTGACTTTC
clone_size: .
d_call: TRBD1
j_call: TRBJ2-6
v_call: TRBV5-4

cdr3_aa: CASTQGGTDNQPQHF
cdr3_nt: TGTGCCAGCACCCAGGGGGGTACCGACAATCAGCCCCAGCATTTT
clone_size: .
d_call: TRBD1
j_call: TRBJ1-5
v_call: TRBV3-1/TRBV3-2

cdr3_aa: CASSPRTSGSYEQYF
cdr3_nt: TGTGCCAGCAGCCCCAGGACTAGCGGATCCTACGAGCAGTACTTC
clone_size: .
d_call: TRBD2
j_call: TRBJ2-7
v_call: TRBV11-2

cdr3_aa: CASSVPPGSGTYNEQFF
cdr3_nt: TGTGCCAGCAGTGTCCCCCCAGGTAGCGGAACCTACAATGAGCAGTTCTTC
clone_size: .
d_call: .
j_call: TRBJ2-1
v_call: TRBV27

cdr3_aa: CASSPQGGRGNEQFF
cdr3_nt: TGTGCCAGCAGCCCCCAAGGGGGCCGAGGCAATGAGCAGTTCTTC
clone_size: .
d_call: TRBD1
j_call: TRBJ2-1
v_call: TRBV3-1/TRBV3-2

cdr3_aa: CASCIASSYNEQFF
cdr3_nt: TGTGCCAGCTGTATAGCGTCCTCCTACAATGAGCAGTTCTTC
clone_size: .
d_call: .
j_call: TRBJ2-1
v_call: TRBV28

cdr3_aa: CAWNEGSGIQPQHF
cdr3_nt: TGTGCCTGGAATGAGGGGAGCGGGATTCAGCCCCAGCATTTT
clone_size: .
d_call: .
j_call: TRBJ1-5
v_call: TRBV30

cdr3_aa: CASSLSGRGSSNEQFF
cdr3_nt: TGTGCCAGCAGTTTATCCGGCAGGGGGAGTAGCAATGAGCAGTTCTTC
clone_size: .
d_call: TRBD1
j_call: TRBJ2-1
v_call: TRBV28

cdr3_aa: CASSQDFSGTPYEQYF
cdr3_nt: TGTGCCAGCAGCCAAGATTTTAGCGGGACACCCTACGAGCAGTACTTC
clone_size: .
d_call: TRBD2
j_call: TRBJ2-7
v_call: TRBV3-1/TRBV3-2

cdr3_aa: CASSTVTSGSEDTQYF
cdr3_nt: TGTGCCAGCAGCACCGTGACTAGCGGGAGTGAAGATACGCAGTATTTT
clone_size: .
d_call: TRBD2
j_call: TRBJ2-3
v_call: TRBV2

cdr3_aa: CASSLAGGLADYEQYF
cdr3_nt: TGCGCCAGCAGCTTGGCGGGGGGGCTAGCGGACTACGAGCAGTACTTC
clone_size: .
d_call: TRBD2
j_call: TRBJ2-7
v_call: TRBV5-1

cdr3_aa: CASSSQQRQGAVQETQYF
cdr3_nt: TGTGCCAGCAGCTCCCAACAACGACAGGGGGCCGTCCAAGAGACCCAGTACTTC
clone_size: .
d_call: TRBD1
j_call: TRBJ2-5
v_call: TRBV7-8

cdr3_aa: CASTSPDGLYGYTF
cdr3_nt: TGTGCCAGCACCTCCCCTGACGGACTCTATGGCTACACCTTC
clone_size: .
d_call: .
j_call: TRBJ1-2
v_call: TRBV7-2

cdr3_aa: CASSLGALEQYF
cdr3_nt: TGTGCCAGCAGCTTGGGGGCGCTCGAGCAGTACTTC
clone_size: .
d_call: .
j_call: TRBJ2-7
v_call: TRBV5-4

cdr3_aa: CASSLEPGRVIEKLFF
cdr3_nt: TGTGCCAGCAGCTTAGAGCCCGGGAGGGTTATTGAAAAACTGTTTTTT
clone_size: .
d_call: .
j_call: TRBJ1-4
v_call: TRBV7-6